This is a list of T cell receptor beta chains from one sample in a study of memory CD4+ T cells and cytomegalovirus serostatus. Libraries were prepared by immunoSEQ multiplex PCR; TCRdb keeps only in-frame clonotypes and omits some of them. In the table there are about 43,000 clones, roughly 80% of which are singletons. The sequenced material came from memory CD4+ T cells from blood. These receptors were collected from an adult in good health and CMV-seronegative. CDR3s include the opening cysteine and the closing phenylalanine or tryptophan. The D gene is left open where the match is weak. Only some rows state a clone size, as once, few, many or a class for expanded clones.

NA	TRBV28	15	TRBJ2-1	NA	TGTGCCAGCAGTTTAAGGGGGGGAGACTACAATGAGCAGTTCTTC	CASSLRGGDYNEQFF
NA	TRBV28	16	TRBJ1-2	NA	TGTGCCAGCAGCTATACTAATCCGGGACGGTCCTTTGAGGTGACCTTC	CASSYTNPGRSFEVTF
NA	TRBV10-3	14	TRBJ2-2	NA	TGTGCCATCATGGGACGGAAGAACACCGGGGAGCTGTTTTTT	CAIMGRKNTGELFF
NA	TRBV2	15	TRBJ2-7	NA	TGTGCCAGCAGCTCCCAGGGCGTAGGGTCCTACGAGCAGTACTTC	CASSSQGVGSYEQYF
few	TRBV11-2	13	TRBJ2-7	NA	TGTGCCAGCAGCGTTGGGCTCCTAGGCGAGCAGTACTTC	CASSVGLLGEQYF
few	TRBV6-6	15	TRBJ1-1	NA	TGTGCCAGCAGCCCGAAACAGGGACTGAACACTGAAGCTTTCTTT	CASSPKQGLNTEAFF
NA	TRBV6-5	15	TRBJ2-7	NA	TGTGCCAGCAGTTATAATGGCCACTTCTCCTACGAGCAGTACTTC	CASSYNGHFSYEQYF
NA	TRBV4-3	14	TRBJ1-3	NA	TGCGCCAGTCGTAACGCGGCTGGAGGAAACACCATATATTTT	CASRNAAGGNTIYF
NA	TRBV7-6	16	TRBJ1-6	NA	TGTGCCAGCAGCTTAGGGTCGGCAGGATATAATTCACCCCTCCACTTT	CASSLGSAGYNSPLHF
NA	TRBV19	13	TRBJ2-1	TRBD1	TGTGCCAGCCAGGGGGACTCCTACAATGAGCAGTTCTTC	CASQGDSYNEQFF
NA	TRBV6-5	13	TRBJ2-7	TRBD2	TGTGCCAGCGGGGTTAGCAGCGGGACCCTGCAGTACTTC	CASGVSSGTLQYF
once	TRBV7-3	16	TRBJ1-4	TRBD1	TGTGCCAGCAGCTTGGGACAGTCAAGTAATCGGGAAAAACTGTTTTTT	CASSLGQSSNREKLFF
NA	TRBV7-8	14	TRBJ2-1	NA	TGTGCCAGCAGCTTTGGGCGGGGTAAAGGTGAGCAGTTCTTC	CASSFGRGKGEQFF
NA	TRBV5-1	17	TRBJ2-3	TRBD2	TGCGCCAGCAGCCCTGGCACCACGACTAGCGGTGCAGATACGCAGTATTTT	CASSPGTTTSGADTQYF
NA	TRBV5-8	13	TRBJ1-2	NA	TGTGCCAGCAGCACCGGGACCACCTATGGCTACACCTTC	CASSTGTTYGYTF
NA	TRBV30	13	TRBJ1-5	NA	TGTGCCTGGGCCTCACAGGGAAATCAGCCCCAGCATTTT	CAWASQGNQPQHF
NA	TRBV30	13	TRBJ1-6	NA	TGTGCCTGGAAGCCCGGATCGACGACACCCCTCCACTTT	CAWKPGSTTPLHF
NA	TRBV18	18	TRBJ2-5	NA	TGTGCCAGCTCACCACTCCGGGGTGGGATAAGGCAGGCGGAGACCCAGTACTTC	CASSPLRGGIRQAETQYF
NA	TRBV6-1	15	TRBJ1-2	NA	TGTGCCAGCAGTGAAGCGCACAGCCAAAACTATGGCTACACCTTC	CASSEAHSQNYGYTF
NA	TRBV7-8	15	TRBJ2-3	NA	TGTGCCAGCAGCCCTCGGACTATGGGCACAGATACGCAGTATTTT	CASSPRTMGTDTQYF
NA	TRBV9	15	TRBJ2-5	NA	TGTGCCAGCAGGGCGGAGTGGACCACCCAAGAGACCCAGTACTTC	CASRAEWTTQETQYF
NA	TRBV28	16	TRBJ2-2	TRBD1	TGTGCCAGCAGCCACCGACAGGGGGCAGAACCCGGGGAGCTGTTTTTT	CASSHRQGAEPGELFF
few	TRBV19	15	TRBJ1-1	NA	TGTGCCAGTAGTAGGGACGGATCCATGAACACTGAAGCTTTCTTT	CASSRDGSMNTEAFF
once	TRBV27	14	TRBJ2-7	TRBD1	TGTGCCAGCAGTCGGACGACAGGGTCCTACGAGCAGTACTTC	CASSRTTGSYEQYF